A single sample gave rise to the 8 T cell receptor beta chains below, sequenced in a study of naive CD8 T cells in extremely preterm neonates. Extremely preterm births at about 22-27 weeks of gestation supplied the samples. Generated by immunoSEQ multiplex PCR, the TCRdb table keeps only in-frame clones and is missing some. The data show more than 20,000 clones, with about 87% seen just once and around 0.89% held by the top ten. The study's findings and limits: Preterm CDR3s were shorter than older groups', with fewer N additions and less trimming.

Their recognized antigens are unknown. The sample consisted of naive CD8+ T cells from cord blood. These receptors were collected from a boy who was born preterm.

The chain couples TRBV13 to TRBJ2-1; 8 bases line up with TRBD2. CDR1 and CDR2 (germline): PRHDT, FYEKMQ (reference sequence). The CDR3 is 16 amino acids. The J segment lost 4 bases and the V segment lost 1 base, leaving 6 bases of the junction unmatched. For the CDR3, the DNA is TGTGCCAGCAGCTTAGATACGCGGGGGGCTTACAATGAGCAGTTCTTC. Encoded protein: CASSLDTRGAYNEQFF.

This chain connects TRBV9 to TRBJ1-1, with D unclear. The CDR3 covers 12 residues. CDR1 is SGDLS, CDR2 YYNGEE, per germline. The ends were cut back, 3 bases at V and 0 bases at J, with 3 bases in the middle. The CDR3 DNA is TGTGCCAGCAGCGGACTGAACACTGAAGCTTTCTTT. It is translated as CASSGLNTEAFF. Drawing the rest from reference TRBV9 and TRBJ1-1, the complete variable domain is DSGVTQTPKHLITATGQRVTLRCSPRSGDLSVYWYQQSLDQGLQFLIQYYNGEERAKGNILERFSAQQFPDLHSELNLSSLELGDSALYFCASSGLNTEAFFGQGTRLTVV.

The genes are TRBV10-3 and TRBJ2-2; 9 bases agree with TRBD1. Germline V gene data show CDR1 as ENHRY and CDR2 as SYGVKD. The CDR3 sequence is 14 residues long. V shed 4 bases, J shed 3 bases, and the junction held 0 bases outside the gene matches. Here the CDR3 DNA reads TGTGCCATCAGTGGGACAGGGGACACCGGGGAGCTGTTTTTT. It specifies CAISGTGDTGELFF.

This sequence joins TRBV5-1 and TRBJ2-7, with D possibly matching TRBD1 (6 bases). Germline CDR1 is SGHRS and CDR2 is YFSETQ. CDR3 size: 13 residues. V was trimmed by 2 bases and J by 2 bases, leaving 8 bases between them. Here the CDR3 reads CASSLQGTYEQYF. The CDR3, as DNA: TGCGCCAGCAGCTTACAGGGAACCTACGAGCAGTACTTC.

V and J are TRBV5-1 and TRBJ2-3; 7 bases are shared with TRBD2. The CDR3 runs to 12 residues. Trimming cost V 3 bases and J 6 bases; bases outside gene matches: 1. Germline assignment: CDR1 SGHRS and CDR2 YFSETQ. The CDR3 coding sequence is TGCGCCAGCAGCTCGACTAGCGATACGCAGTATTTT. Translated, it gives CASSSTSDTQYF. Full variable domain (missing parts from reference TRBV5-1 and TRBJ2-3): KAGVTQTPRYLIKTRGQQVTLSCSPISGHRSVSWYQQTPGQGLQFLFEYFSETQRNKGNFPGRFSGRQFSNSRSEMNVSTLELGDSALYLCASSSTSDTQYFGPGTRLTVL.

The chain uses TRBV4-1 and TRBJ2-7; 8 bases agree with TRBD2. Trimming removed 1 base from V and 5 bases from J; junction bases left unmatched: 1. Germline V lookup: CDR1 MGHRA, CDR2 YSYEKL. The CDR3 loop spans 13 amino acids. CDR3 sequence: CASSQAGGDEQYF. CDR3 sequence (DNA): TGCGCCAGCAGCCAAGCGGGGGGGGACGAGCAGTACTTC.

The chain recombines TRBV5-6 with TRBJ1-6; D is ambiguous. V lost 3 bases and J 0 bases, leaving 7 bases between the germline ends. The CDR3 contains 15 residues. CDR1 and CDR2 (germline): SGHDT, YYEEEE. CDR3 sequence: CASSSRSSYNSPLHF. CDR3 bases: TGTGCCAGCAGCTCCAGGAGCTCCTATAATTCACCCCTCCACTTT.

The V call is TRBV7-2, the J call TRBJ1-1; 7 bases are a match to TRBD1. From germline, CDR1 is SGHTA and CDR2 FQGNSA. J lost 2 bases, V lost 8 bases, and 2 bases had no gene match. This CDR3 is 12 amino acids long. The CDR3: CASGDSNTEAFF. CDR3 sequence (DNA): TGTGCCAGCGGGGACAGTAACACTGAAGCTTTCTTT.